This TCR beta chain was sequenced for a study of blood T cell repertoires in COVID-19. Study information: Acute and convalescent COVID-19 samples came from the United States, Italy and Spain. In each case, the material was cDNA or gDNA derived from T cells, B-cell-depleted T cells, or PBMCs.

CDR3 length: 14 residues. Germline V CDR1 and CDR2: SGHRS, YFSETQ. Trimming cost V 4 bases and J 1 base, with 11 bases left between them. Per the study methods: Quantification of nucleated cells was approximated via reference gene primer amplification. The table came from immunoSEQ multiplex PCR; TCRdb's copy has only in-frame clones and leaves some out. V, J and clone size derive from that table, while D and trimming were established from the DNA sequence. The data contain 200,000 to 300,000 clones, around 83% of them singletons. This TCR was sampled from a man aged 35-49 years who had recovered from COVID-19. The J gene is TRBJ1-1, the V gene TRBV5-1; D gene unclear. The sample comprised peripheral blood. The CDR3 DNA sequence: TGCGCCAGCAGCCAACAGTCCTCGAACACTGAAGCTTTCTTT. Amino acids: CASSQQSSNTEAFF. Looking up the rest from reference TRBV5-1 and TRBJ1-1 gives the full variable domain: KAGVTQTPRYLIKTRGQQVTLSCSPISGHRSVSWYQQTPGQGLQFLFEYFSETQRNKGNFPGRFSGRQFSNSRSEMNVSTLELGDSALYLCASSQQSSNTEAFFGQGTRLTVV.